A selection of T cell receptor beta chains follows, all from one sample in a study of T cell responses to AZD1222 COVID-19 vaccine. TCRdb keeps only in-frame clones here, not all; method: immunoSEQ multiplex PCR. The profile shows 95,000 to 150,000 clones, about 79% of them singletons. The sequencing here drew on peripheral blood, taken 28 days after the second AZD1222 dose. Source of these receptors: an adult who received the AZD1222 COVID-19 vaccine. The CDR3 runs from the conserved cysteine through the conserved F or W. D genes are given only for firm matches. Size tells how often a clone was seen (once, few, many) or the class of an expanded clone, and some rows leave it out.

d_call	v_call	clone_size	j_call	cdr3_aa	cdr3_nt
-	TRBV3-1/TRBV3-2	-	TRBJ1-1	CASSQRGDTEAFF	TGTGCCAGCAGCCAACGGGGAGACACTGAAGCTTTCTTT
-	TRBV5-1	-	TRBJ1-1	CASSLMTGAEAFF	TGCGCCAGCAGCTTGATGACAGGTGCTGAAGCTTTCTTT
-	TRBV5-6	-	TRBJ1-3	CASSLVPTSSGNTIYF	TGTGCCAGCAGCTTGGTACCCACGAGCTCTGGAAACACCATATATTTT
TRBD2	TRBV5-1	-	TRBJ2-3	CASSFFAGGARDTQYF	TGCGCCAGCAGCTTCTTCGCCGGGGGGGCCCGGGATACGCAGTATTTT
-	TRBV2	-	TRBJ1-5	CASSESGVSNQPQHF	TGTGCCAGCAGTGAATCAGGGGTAAGCAATCAGCCCCAGCATTTT
-	TRBV13	-	TRBJ1-4	CASSRDLEGRKLFF	TGTGCCAGCAGCCGGGACCTCGAGGGCCGAAAACTGTTTTTT
TRBD1	TRBV11-2	-	TRBJ2-7	CASSSPKDRVQYF	TGTGCCAGCAGCTCCCCGAAGGACAGGGTGCAGTACTTC
-	TRBV3-1/TRBV3-2	-	TRBJ2-7	CASSQGKGPGYF	TGTGCCAGCAGCCAAGGGAAAGGGCCGGGGTACTTC
TRBD2	TRBV4-3	once	TRBJ2-1	CASSQRRGLAGGEQFF	TGCGCCAGCAGCCAAAGACGGGGACTAGCGGGGGGTGAGCAGTTCTTC
TRBD2	TRBV5-5	-	TRBJ2-1	CASSLGLADKYEQFF	TGTGCCAGCAGCCTGGGACTAGCGGATAAGTATGAGCAGTTCTTC
-	TRBV19	-	TRBJ2-1	CASSMGDGGRFEQFF	TGTGCCAGTAGTATGGGGGACGGGGGGCGGTTTGAGCAGTTCTTC
TRBD1	TRBV6-1	few	TRBJ2-7	CASSDYRGLFDEQYF	TGTGCCAGCAGTGATTACAGGGGGCTCTTCGACGAGCAGTACTTC
-	TRBV28	few	TRBJ1-4	CASTHAGAGEKLFF	TGTGCCAGCACCCACGCGGGGGCCGGGGAAAAACTGTTTTTT
TRBD1	TRBV6-5	-	TRBJ2-7	CASSPGQQGAEYF	TGTGCCAGCAGTCCGGGGCAACAGGGGGCTGAGTACTTC
-	TRBV7-2	once	TRBJ1-2	CASSLGPKGYTF	TGTGCCAGCAGCTTAGGTCCGAAGGGCTACACCTTC
-	TRBV7-9	-	TRBJ1-6	CASSSLDGTVYNSPLHF	TGTGCCAGCAGCTCCTTGGATGGGACGGTCTATAATTCACCCCTCCACTTT
-	TRBV6-5	-	TRBJ2-5	CASRQQETQYF	TGTGCCAGCAGACAGCAAGAGACCCAGTACTTC
TRBD1	TRBV19	-	TRBJ1-6	CASSRGQDESSPLHF	TGTGCCAGTAGTAGGGGACAGGATGAATCTTCACCCCTCCACTTT
-	TRBV7-9	-	TRBJ2-7	CASSLWGRGGGYEQYF	TGTGCCAGCAGCCTTTGGGGTAGGGGAGGTGGCTACGAGCAGTACTTC
-	TRBV7-3	-	TRBJ2-2	CASSSSMDFLNTGELFF	TGTGCCAGCAGCTCCTCAATGGACTTCCTGAACACCGGGGAGCTGTTTTTT
-	TRBV25-1	-	TRBJ1-1	CASRHGTRLMNTEAFF	TGTGCCAGCAGACACGGGACAAGGTTAATGAACACTGAAGCTTTCTTT
-	TRBV6-5	-	TRBJ1-1	CASSYSGGITEAFF	TGTGCCAGCAGTTACTCGGGGGGGATCACTGAAGCTTTCTTT
-	TRBV10-1	once	TRBJ2-4	CASSESRVEGNIQYF	TGCGCCAGCAGTGAGTCGAGGGTTGAGGGAAACATTCAGTACTTC
-	TRBV28	-	TRBJ2-1	CASSPTLGAGGGQFF	TGTGCCAGCAGTCCCACCCTGGGGGCAGGGGGGGGGCAGTTCTTC
-	TRBV28	-	TRBJ1-6	CAGQLSSYNSPLHF	TGTGCCGGCCAGCTTAGCTCCTATAATTCACCCCTCCACTTT
-	TRBV2	once	TRBJ1-1	CASSEDLNTEAFF	TGTGCCAGCAGCGAGGACCTGAACACTGAAGCTTTCTTT
-	TRBV7-9	-	TRBJ1-2	CASSLSGAQGYTF	TGTGCCAGCAGCTTATCAGGGGCGCAGGGCTACACCTTC
-	TRBV24-1	-	TRBJ2-5	CATSGQGKNQETQYF	TGTGCCACCAGTGGCCAGGGTAAAAACCAAGAGACCCAGTACTTC
-	TRBV5-6	-	TRBJ2-3	CASSLESTDTQYF	TGTGCCAGCAGCTTGGAATCGACAGATACGCAGTATTTT
TRBD1	TRBV7-3	-	TRBJ2-3	CASSSRQGVLYF	TGTGCCAGCAGCTCCCGACAGGGAGTGCTGTATTTT
TRBD1	TRBV9	-	TRBJ1-6	CASSGGGQVFSNSPLHF	TGTGCCAGCAGCGGAGGAGGACAGGTCTTTTCGAATTCACCCCTCCACTTT
-	TRBV28	-	TRBJ1-2	CASRDLYGYTF	TGTGCCAGCAGGGATCTCTATGGCTACACCTTC
-	TRBV7-3	-	TRBJ1-1	CASSLGGPHTEAFF	TGTGCCAGCAGCTTAGGTGGGCCTCACACTGAAGCTTTCTTT
-	TRBV2	-	TRBJ1-5	CASRTANNQPQHF	TGTGCCAGCAGGACAGCCAACAATCAGCCCCAGCATTTT
TRBD2	TRBV5-6	-	TRBJ2-5	CASSSTRGGVETQYF	TGTGCCAGCAGCTCGACCCGCGGGGGTGTGGAGACCCAGTACTTC
-	TRBV6-5	-	TRBJ1-4	CASSSRTGKLFF	TGTGCCAGCAGTTCCCGGACCGGGAAACTGTTTTTT
-	TRBV6-5	-	TRBJ1-1	CASSYSGRRDTEAFF	TGTGCCAGCAGTTACTCGGGCAGGAGGGACACTGAAGCTTTCTTT
-	TRBV7-9	-	TRBJ2-3	CASSLAGRWQGGTDTQYF	TGTGCCAGCAGCTTAGCGGGGCGGTGGCAGGGCGGCACAGATACGCAGTATTTT
-	TRBV7-3	-	TRBJ1-3	CASSLGGTKPSGNTIYF	TGTGCCAGCAGCCTGGGAGGGACGAAACCCTCTGGAAACACCATATATTTT
TRBD1	TRBV18	-	TRBJ1-2	CASSPGQGSYYTF	TGTGCCAGCTCACCCGGACAGGGGTCCTACTACACCTTC
-	TRBV2	few	TRBJ1-4	CASSGTGEKLFF	TGTGCCAGCAGCGGGACGGGAGAAAAACTGTTTTTT
TRBD1	TRBV16	many	TRBJ2-7	CASSQGQGPSYEQYF	TGTGCCAGCAGCCAGGGACAGGGCCCATCCTACGAGCAGTACTTC
TRBD2	TRBV5-1	-	TRBJ2-5	CASSSGPLLAGGTETQYF	TGCGCCAGCAGCTCCGGCCCTCTACTAGCGGGGGGGACGGAGACCCAGTACTTC
-	TRBV19	-	TRBJ1-5	CASSIEESNQPQHF	TGTGCCAGTAGTATTGAAGAGAGCAATCAGCCCCAGCATTTT
-	TRBV5-1	-	TRBJ1-1	CASSEAGNTEAFF	TGCGCCAGCAGCGAGGCGGGGAACACTGAAGCTTTCTTT
-	TRBV7-8	few	TRBJ2-5	CASSPGETQYF	TGTGCCAGCAGCCCGGGTGAGACCCAGTACTTC
-	TRBV19	-	TRBJ1-2	CASSLRDNGYTF	TGTGCCAGTAGTCTCCGGGACAACGGCTACACCTTC
-	TRBV10-2	-	TRBJ1-2	CASSAAKNYGYTF	TGCGCCAGCAGTGCGGCCAAAAACTATGGCTACACCTTC
TRBD1	TRBV6-6	-	TRBJ1-6	CASSYSTGYNSPLHF	TGTGCCAGCAGTTACTCGACAGGGTATAATTCACCCCTCCACTTT
TRBD1	TRBV9	few	TRBJ2-7	CASHRRDRADGQYF	TGTGCCAGCCATAGACGGGACAGGGCCGATGGGCAGTACTTC
-	TRBV3-1/TRBV3-2	-	TRBJ2-1	CASSQSGNEQFF	TGTGCCAGCAGCCAATCCGGCAATGAGCAGTTCTTC
-	TRBV12-3/TRBV12-4	-	TRBJ1-1	CASSFGEDTEAFF	TGTGCCAGCAGTTTCGGGGAAGACACTGAAGCTTTCTTT
-	TRBV5-1	-	TRBJ2-1	CASSLIGGEQFF	TGCGCCAGCAGCCTCATAGGAGGTGAGCAGTTCTTC
-	TRBV28	-	TRBJ1-2	CASRIQGPYGYTF	TGTGCCAGCAGGATACAGGGACCATATGGCTACACCTTC
-	TRBV5-1	-	TRBJ1-2	CASSPGQANYGYTF	TGCGCCAGCAGTCCAGGGCAAGCTAACTATGGCTACACCTTC
-	TRBV20-1	-	TRBJ1-2	CSGSDLYGYTF	TGCAGTGGATCAGACCTCTATGGCTACACCTTC
-	TRBV7-9	-	TRBJ1-1	CASSSRNTEAFF	TGTGCCAGCAGCTCCCGGAACACTGAAGCTTTCTTT
TRBD1	TRBV5-6	-	TRBJ1-2	CASSLPAGQIIYGYTF	TGTGCCAGCAGCTTGCCGGCGGGACAGATAATCTATGGCTACACCTTC
-	TRBV10-2	-	TRBJ2-1	CASSVGSQQFF	TGCGCCAGCAGTGTGGGGAGCCAGCAGTTCTTC